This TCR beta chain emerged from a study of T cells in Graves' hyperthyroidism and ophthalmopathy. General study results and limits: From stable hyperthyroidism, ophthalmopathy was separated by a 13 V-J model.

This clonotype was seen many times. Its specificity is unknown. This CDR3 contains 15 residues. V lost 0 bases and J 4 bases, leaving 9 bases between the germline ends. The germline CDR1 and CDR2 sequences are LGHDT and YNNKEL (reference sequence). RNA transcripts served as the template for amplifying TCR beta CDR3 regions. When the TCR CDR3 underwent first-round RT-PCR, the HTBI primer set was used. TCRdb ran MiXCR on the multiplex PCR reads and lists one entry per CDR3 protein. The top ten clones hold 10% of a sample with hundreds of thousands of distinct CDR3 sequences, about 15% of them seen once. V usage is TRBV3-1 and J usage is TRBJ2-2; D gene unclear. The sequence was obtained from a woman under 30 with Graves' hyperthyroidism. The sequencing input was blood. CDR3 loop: CASSQDKLPTGELFF. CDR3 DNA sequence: TGTGCCAGCAGCCAAGACAAACTGCCCACCGGGGAGCTGTTTTTT.